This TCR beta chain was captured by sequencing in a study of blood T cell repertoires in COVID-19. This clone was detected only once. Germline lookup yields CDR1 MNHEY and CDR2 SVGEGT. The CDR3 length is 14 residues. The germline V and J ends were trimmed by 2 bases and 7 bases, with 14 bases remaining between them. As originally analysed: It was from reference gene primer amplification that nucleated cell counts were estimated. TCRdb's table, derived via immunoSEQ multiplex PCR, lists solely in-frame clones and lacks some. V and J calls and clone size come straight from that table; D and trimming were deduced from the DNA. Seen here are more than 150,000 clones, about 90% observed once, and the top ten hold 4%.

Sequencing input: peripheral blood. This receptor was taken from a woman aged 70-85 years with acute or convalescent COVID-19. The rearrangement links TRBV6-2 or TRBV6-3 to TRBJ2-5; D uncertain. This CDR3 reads CASSYEPPRGTQYF. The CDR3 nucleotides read TGTGCCAGCAGTTACGAACCGCCCCGAGGGACCCAGTACTTC.